The 25 T cell receptor beta chains below come from one sample, sequenced in a study of T cell changes during pregnancy in multiple sclerosis. Method: immunoSEQ multiplex PCR; TCRdb's copy keeps in-frame clones and lacks some. The table includes 55,000 to 85,000 clones, approximately 90% detected once. The source was peripheral blood, collected in the third trimester of pregnancy. The receptor source for this set is a female donor with multiple sclerosis, enrolled in a pregnancy study.

The chain is built from TRBV6-1 and TRBJ2-7; 16 positions agree with TRBD2. The CDR3 extends over 14 amino acids. Germline V lookup: CDR1 MNHNS, CDR2 SASEGT. J lost 9 bases, V lost 6 bases, and 5 bases had no gene match. DNA for the CDR3: TGTGCCAGCAGAGCGGGACTAGCGGGAGGGGGGCAGTACTTC. This translates into CASRAGLAGGGQYF.

V is TRBV7-2 and J is TRBJ2-7; 11 nucleotides match TRBD2. With 4 bases clipped from V and 4 bases from J, the junction kept 9 bases outside the gene matches. The CDR3 sequence is 16 residues long. The germline V gene has CDR1 SGHTA and CDR2 FQGNSA. Written as DNA, the CDR3 is TGTGCCAGCAGCTCCTCTTTTACTAGCGGGGGATACGAGCAGTACTTC. As protein: CASSSSFTSGGYEQYF.

The rearrangement links TRBV7-2 to TRBJ2-5, with D possibly TRBD2 on 6 matching bases. The germline V and J ends were trimmed by 0 bases and 5 bases, with 13 bases remaining between them. CDR1 is SGHTA, CDR2 FQGNSA, per germline. The CDR3 is 15 amino acids. CDR3 nucleotides: TGTGCCAGCAGCTTAGCGGGCGGGATTGGCGAGACCCAGTACTTC. Amino acids: CASSLAGGIGETQYF.

The count of this clone is one. The rearrangement uses TRBV18 and TRBJ1-5; TRBD1 might be the D (6 bases). Germline V CDR1 and CDR2: KGHSH, LQKENI. The CDR3 length is 14 residues. Trimming took 3 bases from V and 5 from J, leaving 11 bases between them. The CDR3 DNA follows: TGTGCCAGCTCACCTCAGGGGATGGATCAGCCCCAGCATTTT. As protein: CASSPQGMDQPQHF.

In this sample, this clone turned up once. CDR3 loop: CASSANYEQYF. CDR3 sequence (DNA): TGTGCCAGCAGTGCCAACTACGAGCAGTACTTC. The rearrangement joins TRBV6-1 to TRBJ2-7, with D unclear. Deletions cut 4 bases from V and 3 bases from J, with 4 bases between. Germline V CDR1 and CDR2: MNHNS, SASEGT. The CDR3 totals 11 residues.

This sequence joins TRBV5-1 and TRBJ2-7; 8 nucleotides agree with TRBD1. Germline values: CDR1 SGHRS, CDR2 YFSETQ. The trim removed 3 bases at V and 4 bases at J, leaving 6 bases unmatched. CDR3 length equals 14 residues. The CDR3 is CASSSGTGDYEQYF. The DNA of the CDR3 is TGCGCCAGCAGCTCCGGGACAGGAGATTACGAGCAGTACTTC.

This chain joins TRBV2 and TRBJ2-5; D gene unclear. The CDR3 has 15 amino acids. V lost 6 bases, J lost 0 bases, and 14 bases lay in between. Germline loops: CDR1 SNHLY, CDR2 FYNNEI. The CDR3 DNA is TGTGCCAGCAGGAAAGACATGGCAAACCAAGAGACCCAGTACTTC. Translating gives CASRKDMANQETQYF.

The rearrangement joins TRBV5-6 to TRBJ2-1; unclear D gene. V dropped 0 bases and J dropped 7 bases, with 17 bases sitting between them. Germline V gene lookup returns CDR1 SGHDT and CDR2 YYEEEE. CDR3 length: 16 amino acids. This CDR3 is CASSLVALGLKNEQFF. In DNA, the CDR3 is TGTGCCAGCAGCTTGGTCGCTCTGGGCCTGAAGAATGAGCAGTTCTTC.

The chain joins TRBV5-1 to TRBJ2-7; the D gene is possibly TRBD2 (6 bases). Trimming removed 0 bases at V and 2 bases at J, with 9 bases between. The germline gives CDR1 SGHRS, CDR2 YFSETQ. CDR3 length equals 14 residues. The CDR3 DNA is TGCGCCAGCAGCTTGGCGGGGACTCCCTACGAGCAGTACTTC. This gives the protein CASSLAGTPYEQYF.

The chain has TRBV2 and TRBJ2-1; the D gene is possibly TRBD2 (5 bases). CDR3 length equals 13 residues. Germline CDR1 SNHLY, CDR2 FYNNEI. Trimming removed 7 bases from V and 6 bases from J, with 13 bases in between. CDR3 in amino acids: CASNQLVGNEQFF. The CDR3 nucleotides read TGTGCCAGCAACCAACTAGTTGGCAATGAGCAGTTCTTC.

The V and J genes are TRBV10-3 and TRBJ2-2; D is possibly TRBD1 (5 bases). Germline values: CDR1 ENHRY, CDR2 SYGVKD. This CDR3 contains 16 residues. V gave up 2 bases and J gave up 3 bases, with 13 bases separating them. The CDR3 region is CAISEAPGMDTGELFF. The CDR3 DNA sequence: TGTGCCATCAGTGAGGCCCCAGGGATGGACACCGGGGAGCTGTTTTTT.

This chain joins TRBV7-9 and TRBJ1-4; possibly TRBD1 for D (6 bases). Germline assignment: CDR1 SEHNR and CDR2 FQNEAQ (reference sequence). Trimming left V 1 base short and J 5 bases short, with 11 bases between. The CDR3 loop spans 15 amino acids. CDR3 DNA sequence: TGTGCCAGCAGCTTAGAAGGACAGCTAAATGAAAAACTGTTTTTT. Translation gives CASSLEGQLNEKLFF.

The gene calls are TRBV2 and TRBJ2-7; maybe TRBD1 (5 bases). This CDR3 has 11 residues. Germline CDR1 reads SNHLY; CDR2 reads FYNNEI. V was shortened by 5 bases and J by 7 bases, with 9 bases between the two germline ends. The CDR3 loop reads CASSTGGEQYF. The DNA for the CDR3 is TGTGCCAGCAGTACAGGTGGAGAGCAGTACTTC.

The chain has TRBV5-1 and TRBJ2-1; maybe TRBD2 (6 bases). There are 14 residues in the CDR3. The germline V and J ends were trimmed by 0 bases and 8 bases, with 12 bases remaining between them. Germline CDR1 SGHRS, CDR2 YFSETQ. CDR3 protein: CASSLGGEWDEQFF. The CDR3 nucleotides are TGCGCCAGCAGCTTGGGGGGGGAGTGGGATGAGCAGTTCTTC.

The chain recombines TRBV5-1 with TRBJ1-1; TRBD1 aligns across 8 bases. This CDR3 contains 16 residues. The germline gives CDR1 SGHRS, CDR2 YFSETQ. Trimming cost V 4 bases and J 3 bases; bases outside gene matches: 11. The DNA of the CDR3 is TGCGCCAGCAGCAACCGAATCCAGGGGGCGGACACTGAAGCTTTCTTT. Amino acids: CASSNRIQGADTEAFF. Variable domain in full (rest from reference TRBV5-1 and TRBJ1-1): KAGVTQTPRYLIKTRGQQVTLSCSPISGHRSVSWYQQTPGQGLQFLFEYFSETQRNKGNFPGRFSGRQFSNSRSEMNVSTLELGDSALYLCASSNRIQGADTEAFFGQGTRLTVV.

The chain couples TRBV6-6 to TRBJ1-3; D is possibly TRBD1 (6 bases). V was trimmed by 7 bases and J by 4 bases, leaving 20 bases between them. The CDR3 sequence is 16 residues long. Germline CDR1 MNHNY, CDR2 SVGAGI (reference sequence). The CDR3 coding sequence is TGTGCCAGCAACGCGAAAGGGGGTCTGAGAGGAAACACCATATATTTT. Its protein is CASNAKGGLRGNTIYF.

This chain links TRBV4-3 with TRBJ2-1, with TRBD2 matching 7 bases. Unmatched junction bases numbered 5, after V lost 6 bases and J lost 0 bases. Germline loops: CDR1 LGHNA, CDR2 YSLEER. The CDR3 has 15 amino acids. CDR3 nucleotide sequence: TGCGCCAGCAGGGACACTAGCGTCTCCTACAATGAGCAGTTCTTC. Protein: CASRDTSVSYNEQFF.

The J gene is TRBJ2-1, the V gene TRBV9, with D possibly TRBD1 on 5 matching bases. Germline CDR1 and CDR2: SGDLS and YYNGEE. The V end lost 0 bases, the J end lost 1 base, and 11 bases lay between the germline ends. There are 16 residues in the CDR3. The DNA for the CDR3 is TGTGCCAGCAGCGTAGCTGGTCAGGGATCCTACAATGAGCAGTTCTTC. Encoded protein: CASSVAGQGSYNEQFF.

The chain joins TRBV27 to TRBJ2-7; TRBD1 is a possible D gene (6 bases). Germline V gene data show CDR1 as MNHEY and CDR2 as SMNVEV (reference sequence). V was shortened by 0 bases and J by 6 bases, with 15 bases between the two germline ends. The CDR3 totals 15 residues. CDR3 residues: CASSLSGAAATEQYF. The CDR3 DNA reads TGTGCCAGCAGTTTATCGGGGGCAGCGGCCACCGAGCAGTACTTC.

This rearrangement joins TRBV28 to TRBJ1-1; D is unresolved. This CDR3 spans 14 amino acids. Germline loops: CDR1 MDHEN, CDR2 SYDVKM. V lost 1 base to trimming and J lost 6 bases, with 12 bases between them. The CDR3 protein is CASSLYSRMAEAFF. As DNA, the CDR3 is TGTGCCAGCAGTTTATATTCCAGGATGGCTGAAGCTTTCTTT. The variable domain in full, with the rest retrieved from reference TRBV28 and TRBJ1-1, is DVKVTQSSRYLVKRTGEKVFLECVQDMDHENMFWYRQDPGLGLRLIYFSYDVKMKEKGDIPEGYSVSREKKERFSLILESASTNQTSMYLCASSLYSRMAEAFFGQGTRLTVV.

The genes are TRBV11-2 and TRBJ2-3; weak D call: TRBD2 (6 bases). The germline gives CDR1 SGHAT, CDR2 FQNNGV. The CDR3 loop spans 16 amino acids. The V and J ends lost 1 base and 6 bases respectively, with 17 bases between them. The CDR3 loop is CASSLGERAKGDTQYF. The CDR3 DNA sequence: TGTGCCAGCAGCTTAGGAGAGCGGGCCAAGGGTGATACGCAGTATTTT.

CDR3 protein: CASSETGGSYGYTF. CDR3 in DNA: TGCGCCAGCAGCGAAACGGGGGGTAGCTATGGCTACACCTTC. The chain recombines TRBV4-1 with TRBJ1-2, with D tentatively TRBD1 (5 bases). Trimming pared 5 bases from V and 4 bases from J, leaving 14 bases between. This CDR3 is built from 14 residues. The V gene's germline CDR1 is MGHRA and CDR2 YSYEKL.

This sequence joins TRBV9 and TRBJ1-3; D remains unclear. This CDR3 comprises 11 residues. The V and J ends lost 3 bases and 5 bases respectively, with 3 bases between them. Germline-derived CDR1 and CDR2 are SGDLS and YYNGEE. The CDR3 DNA reads TGTGCCAGCAGCGATAGAAACACCATATATTTT. Its protein is CASSDRNTIYF.

This clone was counted between two and nine times. The CDR3 spells CASSIRTASGANVLTF. The DNA for the CDR3 is TGTGCCAGTAGTATTCGGACAGCCTCTGGGGCCAACGTCCTGACTTTC. The gene calls are TRBV19 and TRBJ2-6; D might be TRBD1 (6 bases). Germline V gene sequence: CDR1 LNHDA, CDR2 SQIVND (reference sequence). V was cut by 3 bases and J by 0 bases, with 9 bases left in between. This CDR3 region has 16 residues.

The rearrangement joins TRBV5-1 to TRBJ2-7, with TRBD2 matching over 8 bases. Germline V gene lookup returns CDR1 SGHRS and CDR2 YFSETQ. CDR3 length: 15 amino acids. The trim removed 0 bases at V and 3 bases at J, leaving 5 bases unmatched. The DNA for the CDR3 is TGCGCCAGCAGCTTGGGGAGTAGCGGGATCTACGAGCAGTACTTC. This translates into CASSLGSSGIYEQYF.